Given below is one T cell receptor beta chain in context. Sequenced by immunoSEQ multiplex PCR; TCRdb stores in-frame clones only, minus some. This table holds 80,000 or so clones, approximately 80% found once. The CDR3 consists of 13 residues. V shed 0 bases and J shed 3 bases, with 2 bases lying between them. The V gene's germline CDR1 is SGHTA and CDR2 FQGNSA. The sample is drawn from a study of T cell responses to AZD1222 COVID-19 vaccine. Here the sequenced sample was peripheral blood, taken 28 days after the second dose of the MenACWY control vaccine. The TCR comes from an adult who received the MenACWY meningococcal vaccine as a control. The chain employs TRBV7-2 and TRBJ2-2; D is undetermined. The CDR3 nucleotides are TGTGCCAGCAGCTTAGCGCACACCGGGGAGCTGTTTTTT. This translates into CASSLAHTGELFF.